This T cell receptor beta chain derives from a study of Ad26.COV2.S vaccination and SARS-CoV-2 variants. Treatment of the sample: around 19 received Ad26.COV2.S at low or high dose, single or two shots; about 5 received placebo; per-sample allocation not given. At day 63 after the first vaccine or placebo injection, samples were drawn. Findings and caveats of the study: Vaccinees reportedly had broad spike-specific CD8+ and CD4+ T cell responses. The TCR-based breadth and depth measures might underestimate overall T cell responses.

CDR3 length equals 14 residues. Germline values: CDR1 MNHEY, CDR2 SVGAGI. V lost 0 bases, J lost 8 bases, and 13 bases lay in between. Profiled with immunoSEQ multiplex PCR; TCRdb holds only in-frame clones, not every one. The table records about half a million clones, nearly 90% of them present only once. A remark on this clone: What it binds is unknown.

The sample consisted of peripheral blood, taken in a trial of Ad26.COV2.S vaccine versus placebo. The rearrangement links TRBV6-5 to TRBJ1-1; the D gene is possibly TRBD1 (6 bases). This clonotype originated in a person between 18 and 60 years old who received the Ad26.COV2.S COVID-19 vaccine or a placebo. CDR3 nucleotides: TGTGCCAGCAGTTACTCGAAGCCAGACAGGGAAGCTTTCTTT. It encodes CASSYSKPDREAFF.